One sample yielded the 27 T cell receptor beta chains listed below, sequenced in a study of shared clonotypes between healthy human individuals. TCRdb's copy holds only in-frame clones and misses some; the assay was immunoSEQ multiplex PCR. The sample lists some 1,900,000 clones, about 95% occurring once. It was CD45RO-negative cells, positively selected for CCR7, that made up naive CD8 cells, with terminally differentiated effector memory CD45RA+ cells excluded. Sequencing used naive CD8+ T cells sorted from blood. The receptor source for this set is a man younger than 35 in good health.

The J gene is TRBJ2-1, the V gene TRBV2; D remains ambiguous. This CDR3 is 13 amino acids long. Germline V gene sequence: CDR1 SNHLY, CDR2 FYNNEI. The V end was cut by 7 bases, the J end by 9 bases, with 16 bases between. The CDR3 nucleotides are TGTGCCAGCATAAGGAGTTCAGGAAGTGAGCAGTTCTTC. Its protein product is CASIRSSGSEQFF. Using reference TRBV2 and TRBJ2-1 for the parts outside the CDR3, the full variable domain is EPEVTQTPSHQVTQMGQEVILRCVPISNHLYFYWYRQILGQKVEFLVSFYNNEISEKSEIFDDQFSVERPDGSNFTLKIRSTKLEDSAMYFCASIRSSGSEQFFGPGTRLTVL.

About this clone: The same CDR3 is also encoded by other DNA sequences in this sample. The rearrangement links TRBV19 to TRBJ2-7; 7 bases map to TRBD1. Trimming at V came to 5 bases and at J to 2 bases, leaving 6 bases not matched to a gene. The CDR3 totals 14 residues. Germline V lookup: CDR1 LNHDA, CDR2 SQIVND (reference sequence). The CDR3 sequence is CASSVGQGAYEQYF. The CDR3 coding sequence is TGTGCCAGTAGTGTCGGCCAGGGGGCCTACGAGCAGTACTTC.

This clone showed up just a few times. V is TRBV5-4 and J is TRBJ1-3, with D tentatively TRBD1 (6 bases). The CDR3 consists of 12 residues. CDR1 and CDR2 (germline): SGHNT, YYREEE (reference sequence). Trimming pared 0 bases from V and 14 bases from J, leaving 12 bases between. Here the CDR3 reads CASSLGGAKLYF. The CDR3 DNA follows: TGTGCCAGCAGCTTGGGGGGGGCAAAGTTATATTTT. Full variable domain (outside the CDR3, taken from reference TRBV5-4 and TRBJ1-3): ETGVTQSPTHLIKTRGQQVTLRCSSQSGHNTVSWYQQALGQGPQFIFQYYREEENGRGNFPPRFSGLQFPNYSSELNVNALELDDSALYLCASSLGGAKLYFGEGSWLTVV.

The chain has TRBV27 and TRBJ2-5; D is possibly TRBD2 (5 bases). The CDR3 runs 15 residues. Germline V CDR1 and CDR2: MNHEY, SMNVEV (reference sequence). With 1 base removed from V and 9 bases from J, the gap between germline ends came to 18 bases. The CDR3 protein is CASSLLPASWESQYF. The CDR3, as DNA: TGTGCCAGCAGTTTATTGCCCGCTAGCTGGGAGTCCCAGTACTTC.

The chain carries TRBV10-2 and TRBJ2-2, with D possibly matching TRBD1 (5 bases). Germline values: CDR1 WSHSY, CDR2 SAAADI. V lost 10 bases and J lost 4, with 13 bases in between. The length of the CDR3 is 13 residues. The CDR3 is CATTRGPTGELFF. The CDR3 region has the DNA TGCGCCACCACAAGGGGCCCCACCGGGGAGCTGTTTTTT.

This clone occurred once. V gene TRBV2 combines with J gene TRBJ2-3, with TRBD2 identical over 14 bases. This CDR3 has 17 amino acids. J gave up 4 bases and V 6 bases, and 9 bases lay outside the gene matches. Germline-derived CDR1 and CDR2 are SNHLY and FYNNEI. Written as DNA, the CDR3 is TGTGCCAGCAGGGGGGACCCGACTAGCGGGAGGGCAGATACGCAGTATTTT. Encoded protein: CASRGDPTSGRADTQYF.

CDR3 sequence reads: CASTLGVGRTDTQYF. CDR3 nucleotides: TGTGCCAGCACCCTGGGGGTAGGACGCACAGATACGCAGTATTTT. The chain uses TRBV7-9 and TRBJ2-3, with D possibly called TRBD1 or TRBD2 (5 bases each). Germline V gene lookup returns CDR1 SEHNR and CDR2 FQNEAQ (reference sequence). The CDR3 contains 15 residues. Trimming shortened V by 7 bases and J by 1 base, and 15 bases separated the two germline ends. The variable domain in full, completed from reference TRBV7-9 and TRBJ2-3, reads DTGVSQNPRHKITKRGQNVTFRCDPISEHNRLYWYRQTLGQGPEFLTYFQNEAQLEKSRLLSDRFSAERPKGSFSTLEIQRTEQGDSAMYLCASTLGVGRTDTQYFGPGTRLTVL.

The rearrangement joins TRBV7-9 to TRBJ2-1, with D perhaps TRBD2 (6 bases). CDR3 size: 15 residues. Germline V gene data show CDR1 as SEHNR and CDR2 as FQNEAQ (reference sequence). Trimming removed 5 bases from V and 2 bases from J, with 13 bases in between. CDR3 nucleotides: TGTGCCAGCAGCCACCGGGACTCAACCTACAATGAGCAGTTCTTC. Translation gives CASSHRDSTYNEQFF.

The rearrangement joins TRBV19 to TRBJ2-2; a possible D gene is TRBD1 (5 bases). V was cut by 7 bases and J by 7 bases, with 16 bases left in between. This CDR3 has 14 amino acids. CDR1 and CDR2 (germline): LNHDA, SQIVND (reference sequence). CDR3 residues: CASNNEAQGGELFF. DNA of the CDR3: TGTGCCAGTAATAATGAGGCCCAGGGCGGGGAGCTGTTTTTT.

The count of this clone is one. The chain employs TRBV5-6 and TRBJ1-1, with TRBD1 as a possible D gene (6 bases). The germline V gene encodes CDR1 SGHDT and CDR2 YYEEEE. This CDR3 has 14 residues. V lost 2 bases and J lost 2, with 10 bases in between. The CDR3 reads CASSFRDINTEAFF. In DNA form, the CDR3 reads TGTGCCAGCAGCTTCCGGGACATTAACACTGAAGCTTTCTTT.

This chain links TRBV9 with TRBJ1-2; D may be TRBD1 (6 bases). The CDR3 is made up of 15 amino acids. V shed 0 bases and J shed 6 bases, with 15 bases lying between them. Germline CDR1 reads SGDLS; CDR2 reads YYNGEE. CDR3 coding DNA: TGTGCCAGCAGCGTAGGCGGGGGCGCGTTCCATGGCTACACCTTC. Amino acids: CASSVGGGAFHGYTF.

This chain links TRBV6-5 with TRBJ2-2; 12 bases map to TRBD1. This CDR3 spans 16 amino acids. With V trimmed by 0 bases and J by 7 bases, 3 bases remained unmatched. From germline, CDR1 is MNHEY and CDR2 SVGAGI. DNA for the CDR3: TGTGCCAGCAGTTACTCAGGGGACAGGGGGCACGGGGAGCTGTTTTTT. This translates into CASSYSGDRGHGELFF.

In regard to this clone: This same CDR3 is encoded by further DNA sequences in the sample. V and J are TRBV27 and TRBJ2-1; 12 nucleotides match TRBD2. Germline V gene sequence: CDR1 MNHEY, CDR2 SMNVEV (reference sequence). CDR3 size: 15 residues. V dropped 4 bases and J dropped 4; count of bases not matched to a gene: 2. The CDR3 sequence is CASSSGLAGYNEQFF. The CDR3 DNA reads as TGTGCCAGCAGTTCAGGACTAGCGGGATACAATGAGCAGTTCTTC.

The chain couples TRBV2 to TRBJ2-7, with D hard to call. Trimming removed 4 bases from V and 0 bases from J, with 19 bases in between. CDR1 SNHLY and CDR2 FYNNEI come from the germline V gene. The CDR3 runs 17 residues. The CDR3 here is CASSAVSQAPLSYEQYF. The CDR3 region has the DNA TGTGCCAGCAGTGCTGTCTCTCAAGCGCCCCTCTCCTACGAGCAGTACTTC.

The V gene is TRBV10-1, the J gene TRBJ1-1; 7 bases are a match to TRBD1. The V gene end was trimmed by 0 bases and the J gene end by 10 bases; junction bases not matched to a gene: 5. CDR3 length: 13 amino acids. Germline V gene data show CDR1 as WNHNN and CDR2 as SYGVQD (reference sequence). The CDR3 spells CASSESTGSVAFF. The CDR3 DNA reads TGCGCCAGCAGTGAGTCGACAGGGTCGGTAGCTTTCTTT.

The chain employs TRBV7-8 and TRBJ1-4, with D perhaps TRBD1 (5 bases). CDR3 size: 17 residues. Between the trimmed V and J ends, which lost 6 bases and 1 base, there was a span of 18 bases. CDR1 and CDR2 from the germline V gene are SGHVS and FQNEAQ. DNA for the CDR3: TGTGCCAGCAGTCTTCGAACCCCGGGGGTAACTAATGAAAAACTGTTTTTT. Amino acid sequence: CASSLRTPGVTNEKLFF.

The chain recombines TRBV19 with TRBJ1-5; TRBD1 might be the D (5 bases). Germline V gene lookup returns CDR1 LNHDA and CDR2 SQIVND (reference sequence). The CDR3 is made up of 13 amino acids. The V end was cut by 6 bases, the J end by 5 bases, with 11 bases between. The CDR3, as DNA: TGTGCCAGTAGGGTTTGGGGGGATCAGCCCCAGCATTTT. This sequence encodes CASRVWGDQPQHF. Combining the CDR3 with reference TRBV19 and TRBJ1-5 gives the whole variable domain DGGITQSPKYLFRKEGQNVTLSCEQNLNHDAMYWYRQDPGQGLRLIYYSQIVNDFQKGDIAEGYSVSREKKESFPLTVTSAQKNPTAFYLCASRVWGDQPQHFGDGTRLSIL.

CDR3 DNA: TGTGCCAGCAGCCCCACCACTAGCGCCCCTTACAATGAGCAGTTCTTC. Translating it yields CASSPTTSAPYNEQFF. The chain recombines TRBV9 with TRBJ2-1; 7 bases are a match to TRBD2. V lost 4 bases to trimming and J lost 4 bases; unmatched junction nucleotides: 11. This CDR3 is built from 16 residues. CDR1 and CDR2 from the germline V gene are SGDLS and YYNGEE.

Worth noting for this clone: The same CDR3 also results from other DNA sequences found in this sample. The CDR3 protein is CASSLESSYNEQFF. The CDR3 DNA follows: TGCGCCAGCAGCCTTGAGAGTTCCTACAATGAGCAGTTCTTC. The J gene is TRBJ2-1, the V gene TRBV5-1, with D unresolved. The CDR3 is 14 residues long. CDR1 and CDR2 (germline): SGHRS, YFSETQ. Trimming removed 4 bases at V and 1 base at J, with 9 bases between.

The rearrangement links TRBV12-1 to TRBJ2-3; no DNA check was done on the table's D call, TRBD1. TRBV12-1 is tagged as a pseudogene. The CDR3 has 17 amino acids. DNA for the CDR3: TGTGCCAGCAACTTCAACCCGAGGGCCAGGGGAACAGATACGCAGTATTTT. Protein product: CASNFNPRARGTDTQYF.

The chain recombines TRBV19 with TRBJ1-5, with D possibly being TRBD1 (6 bases). V shed 0 bases and J shed 7 bases, with 10 bases lying between them. The germline V gene has CDR1 LNHDA and CDR2 SQIVND (reference sequence). The CDR3 loop spans 14 amino acids. This chain's CDR3 is CASSIEGTRQPQHF. CDR3 nucleotides: TGTGCCAGTAGTATAGAGGGGACACGACAGCCCCAGCATTTT.

The V and J genes are TRBV2 and TRBJ2-5; D possibly corresponds to TRBD1 (6 bases). Germline V gene lookup returns CDR1 SNHLY and CDR2 FYNNEI. The CDR3 consists of 16 residues. V lost 6 bases to trimming and J lost 3 bases, with 20 bases between them. This CDR3 reads CASSVVQGKDEETQYF. The CDR3 nucleotides read TGTGCCAGCAGCGTCGTCCAGGGGAAGGATGAAGAGACCCAGTACTTC.

The rearrangement joins TRBV18 to TRBJ2-2; tentative D call: TRBD2 (5 bases). This CDR3 is 15 amino acids long. Looked up from germline, CDR1 is KGHSH and CDR2 is LQKENI. V lost 2 bases and J lost 6, with 13 bases in between. The CDR3 bases are TGTGCCAGCTCACCATCCCCCAGCGGCGCCGGGGAGCTGTTTTTT. As protein: CASSPSPSGAGELFF.

The gene calls are TRBV5-4 and TRBJ2-1, with 8 bases lining up with TRBD2. Germline CDR1 reads SGHNT; CDR2 reads YYREEE (reference sequence). The length of the CDR3 is 14 residues. V was pared by 1 base and J by 9 bases, with 6 bases of the junction left unmatched. This chain's CDR3 is CASSLSGGDGEQFF. The CDR3 DNA follows: TGTGCCAGCAGCTTGAGCGGGGGTGACGGTGAGCAGTTCTTC.

V and J are TRBV4-1 and TRBJ2-7, with a weak D call TRBD1 (6 bases). Trimming stripped 3 bases from V and 3 bases from J, with 9 bases between. Germline-derived CDR1 and CDR2 are MGHRA and YSYEKL. The CDR3 has 13 amino acids. CDR3 nucleotides: TGCGCCAGCAGCCACCCGACAGGCTACGAGCAGTACTTC. This translates into CASSHPTGYEQYF.

J is TRBJ1-1 and V is TRBV19, with 7 nucleotides matching TRBD1. V shed 4 bases, J shed 4 bases, and the junction held 15 bases outside the gene matches. CDR1 LNHDA and CDR2 SQIVND come from the germline V gene (reference sequence). The CDR3 is made up of 17 amino acids. The CDR3, as DNA: TGTGCCAGTAGTAAGCCGACAGGGTGGGGGGATGGCACTGAAGCTTTCTTT. Its protein is CASSKPTGWGDGTEAFF.

This clone was picked up a small number of times. The CDR3 DNA sequence: TGTGCCAGCAGGACAGGGGGCGCGAACTATGGCTACACCTTC. Residues: CASRTGGANYGYTF. V gene TRBV2 combines with J gene TRBJ1-2, with 10 bases aligning to TRBD1. Germline CDR1 SNHLY, CDR2 FYNNEI. The junction had 3 bases not matched to a gene; V was cut back by 6 bases and J by 2 bases. CDR3 size: 14 residues. Complete variable domain (other parts from reference TRBV2 and TRBJ1-2): EPEVTQTPSHQVTQMGQEVILRCVPISNHLYFYWYRQILGQKVEFLVSFYNNEISEKSEIFDDQFSVERPDGSNFTLKIRSTKLEDSAMYFCASRTGGANYGYTFGSGTRLTVV.